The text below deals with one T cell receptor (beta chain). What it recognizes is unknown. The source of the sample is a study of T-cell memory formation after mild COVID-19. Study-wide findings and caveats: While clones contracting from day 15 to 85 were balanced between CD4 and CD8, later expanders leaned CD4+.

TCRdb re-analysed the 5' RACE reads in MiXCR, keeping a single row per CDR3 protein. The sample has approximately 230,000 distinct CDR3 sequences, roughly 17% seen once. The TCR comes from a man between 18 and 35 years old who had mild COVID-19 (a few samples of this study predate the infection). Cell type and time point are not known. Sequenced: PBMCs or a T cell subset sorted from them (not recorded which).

The CDR3 sequence: CASSVVANYGYTF. The DNA for the CDR3 is TGTGCCAGCAGTGTTGTGGCTAACTATGGCTACACCTTC. V usage is TRBV2 and J usage is TRBJ1-2; no clear D. This CDR3 spans 13 amino acids. Germline-derived CDR1 and CDR2 are SNHLY and FYNNEI. Between the trimmed V and J ends, which lost 4 bases and 0 bases, there was a span of 6 bases.